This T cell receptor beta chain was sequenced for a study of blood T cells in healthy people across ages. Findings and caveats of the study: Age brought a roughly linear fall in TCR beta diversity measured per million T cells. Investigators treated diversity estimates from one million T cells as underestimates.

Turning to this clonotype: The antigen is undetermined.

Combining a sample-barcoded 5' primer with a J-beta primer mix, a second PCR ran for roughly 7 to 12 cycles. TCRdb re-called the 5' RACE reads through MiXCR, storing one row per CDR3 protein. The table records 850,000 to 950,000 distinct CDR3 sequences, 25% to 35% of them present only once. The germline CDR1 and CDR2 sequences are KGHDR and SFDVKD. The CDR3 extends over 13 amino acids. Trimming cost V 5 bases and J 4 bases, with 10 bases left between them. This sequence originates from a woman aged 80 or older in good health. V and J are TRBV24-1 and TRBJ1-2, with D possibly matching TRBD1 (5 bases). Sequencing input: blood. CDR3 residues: CATSGGPAYGYTF. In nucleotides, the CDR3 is TGTGCCACCAGTGGGGGACCGGCCTATGGCTACACCTTC.